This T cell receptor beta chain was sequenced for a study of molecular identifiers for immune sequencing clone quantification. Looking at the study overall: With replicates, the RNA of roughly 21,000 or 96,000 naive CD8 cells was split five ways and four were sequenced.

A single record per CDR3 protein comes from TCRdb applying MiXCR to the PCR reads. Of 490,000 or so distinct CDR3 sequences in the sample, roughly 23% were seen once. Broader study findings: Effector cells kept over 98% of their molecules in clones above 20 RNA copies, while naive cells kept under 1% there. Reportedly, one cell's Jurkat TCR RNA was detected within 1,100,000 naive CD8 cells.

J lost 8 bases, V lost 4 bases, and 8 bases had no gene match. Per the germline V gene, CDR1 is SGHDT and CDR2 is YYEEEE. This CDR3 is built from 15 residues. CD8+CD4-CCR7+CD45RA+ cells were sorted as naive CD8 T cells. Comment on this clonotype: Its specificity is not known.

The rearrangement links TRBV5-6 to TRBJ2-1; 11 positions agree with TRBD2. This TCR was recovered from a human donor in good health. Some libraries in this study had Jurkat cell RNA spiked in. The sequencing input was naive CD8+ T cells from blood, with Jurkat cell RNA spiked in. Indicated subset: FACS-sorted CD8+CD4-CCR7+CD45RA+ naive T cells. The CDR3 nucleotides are TGTGCCAGCAGCCATGAACTAGCGGGGGCGTATGAGCAGTTCTTC. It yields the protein CASSHELAGAYEQFF.